This TCR beta chain derives from a study of vaccination and CD4 T cells after COVID-19. Treatment: roughly ten-day PBMC culture with coronavirus spike peptide pools or control peptides (ViraFEST assay). The ends were cut back, 3 bases at V and 0 bases at J, with 12 bases in the middle. Germline V gene lookup returns CDR1 MNHEY and CDR2 SMNVEV (reference sequence). The CDR3 spans 17 residues. The assay that was used to sequence DNA from cultured CD4+ T cells was the Oncomine TCR Beta short-read assay. TCRdb called the PCR reads again in MiXCR, with one record for every CDR3 protein. The sample has 22,000 or so distinct CDR3 sequences, 32% seen once. Notes on this clonotype: Antigen unknown.

What was sequenced was cultured CD4+ T cells from blood. The sequence came from a human donor with COVID-19. This chain joins TRBV27 and TRBJ1-6; D call uncertain. The chain's CDR3 is CASSFKGSSSYNSPLHF. Written as DNA, the CDR3 is TGTGCCAGCAGTTTTAAGGGCAGTAGCTCCTATAATTCACCCCTCCACTTT.